This T cell receptor beta chain appears in the sequencing data of a study of metastatic and nonmetastatic thyroid tumors. Study as a whole: Thyroid patients, malignant and benign, had repertoires compared across blood and tumor or nodule tissue.

Concerning this clone: Its antigen is as yet unknown.

No treatment of any kind had been given to any patient before thyroid surgery. Per the study methods: Between-group CDR3 differences, defined by clinicopathological status, yielded a distant-metastasis classifier for papillary thyroid cancer. TCRdb re-analyzed the PCR reads through MiXCR. The V and J calls come from TCRdb's annotation, not from the publication. Here the sample spans approximately 17,000 clones, 25% to 30% being singletons. The CDR3 has 13 residues. CDR1 and CDR2 (germline): SGHKS, YYEKEE (reference sequence). V lost 0 bases to trimming and J lost 4 bases, with 5 bases between them. Study results and limitations: Relative to benign nodules, malignant thyroid tumors were reportedly characterized by significantly elevated TCR beta diversity in blood and tumor.

This clonotype was obtained from a female donor with papillary thyroid cancer or a benign thyroid nodule (not recorded which). Some clones in this sample may be carry-over from other donors' samples. V is TRBV5-5 and J is TRBJ1-5; D not resolved. Sequenced material: tumor tissue. As DNA, the CDR3 is TGTGCCAGCAGCTTGGGGGAGAATCAGCCCCAGCATTTT. Protein product: CASSLGENQPQHF.